The rows below give T cell receptor beta chains drawn from one sample of a study of glioma-infiltrating T cells. TCRdb passed the multiplex PCR reads through MiXCR, listing each CDR3 protein once. The repertoire holds more than 110,000 distinct CDR3 sequences, with around 42% as singletons. The sequenced sample consisted of glioma tissue, nonneoplastic brain tissue, or PBMCs (not recorded which). These receptors all come from a human donor with low-grade glioma or glioblastoma, undergoing nonglioma brain surgery, or in good health (not recorded which). Both conserved end residues are part of each CDR3. A D gene is named only where the DNA matches it firmly. The size of a clone is reported for some rows only, either as once, few or many, or as a class for expanded clones.

size	V	D	J	length	CDR3	DNA
NA	TRBV6-1	TRBD1	TRBJ2-2	15	CASSNPGQGAGELFF	TGTGCCAGCAGTAACCCGGGACAGGGGGCCGGGGAGCTGTTTTTT
NA	TRBV7-2	NA	TRBJ2-7	14	CASSFQGSSYEQYF	TGTGCCAGCAGCTTTCAGGGAAGCTCCTACGAGCAGTACTTC
NA	TRBV6-1	NA	TRBJ1-5	11	CAIGGDQPQHF	TGTGCCATTGGCGGAGATCAGCCCCAGCATTTT
NA	TRBV12-3/TRBV12-4	NA	TRBJ1-6	14	CASSLGTAKTPLHF	TGTGCCAGCAGTTTAGGGACGGCAAAAACACCCCTCCACTTT
few	TRBV6-1	TRBD1	TRBJ1-6	12	CASGDSNSPLHF	TGTGCCAGCGGGGACAGTAATTCACCCCTCCACTTT
NA	TRBV27	TRBD1	TRBJ2-3	16	CASSPLLGTGMDTQYF	TGTGCCAGCAGTCCCCTACTCGGGACAGGAATGGATACGCAGTATTTT
NA	TRBV15	NA	TRBJ2-7	14	CATSRGLDSYEQYF	TGTGCCACCAGCAGAGGCCTAGACAGCTACGAGCAGTACTTC
NA	TRBV20-1	TRBD1	TRBJ2-3	12	CSWDRSIDTQYF	TGCAGTTGGGACAGGAGCATAGATACGCAGTATTTT
NA	TRBV6-2/TRBV6-3	TRBD2	TRBJ2-1	17	CASSYRTSRTVDNEQFF	TGTGCCAGCAGTTACCGGACTAGCCGGACGGTAGACAATGAGCAGTTCTTC
NA	TRBV28	TRBD1	TRBJ1-4	16	CASSSGQELRGEKLFF	TGTGCCAGCAGTTCCGGACAGGAACTCCGCGGGGAAAAACTGTTTTTT
NA	TRBV6-1	TRBD1	TRBJ1-1	14	CASSRDSPITEAFF	TGTGCCAGCAGTAGGGACAGCCCGATCACTGAAGCTTTCTTT
NA	TRBV20-1	NA	TRBJ2-3	16	CGATTMRGGPTDTQYF	TGCGGTGCCACGACGATGAGGGGGGGCCCCACAGATACGCAGTATTTT
NA	TRBV7-2	NA	TRBJ2-3	14	CASSSGSFTDTQYF	TGTGCCAGCAGCTCGGGCAGCTTCACAGATACGCAGTATTTT
NA	TRBV4-1	TRBD1	TRBJ1-2	17	CASSQDNSRGAYFGYTF	TGCGCCAGCAGCCAAGATAATAGCAGGGGGGCGTACTTCGGCTACACCTTC
NA	TRBV11-2	NA	TRBJ1-1	12	CASSPSRAAAFF	TGTGCCAGCAGCCCCAGCAGGGCGGCAGCTTTCTTT
few	TRBV20-1	TRBD1	TRBJ1-1	15	CSAGSGGALNTEAFF	TGCAGTGCTGGATCAGGGGGAGCATTGAACACTGAAGCTTTCTTT
few	TRBV3-1	NA	TRBJ1-1	13	CASTEGGAFRAFF	TGTGCCAGCACCGAGGGGGGGGCTTTCAGAGCTTTCTTT
NA	TRBV19	NA	TRBJ2-2	14	CASSTSISTGELFF	TGTGCCAGTAGCACTAGCATTAGCACCGGGGAGCTGTTTTTT
NA	TRBV15	NA	TRBJ2-5	13	CATSRDSRETQYF	TGTGCCACCAGCAGAGATTCGCGGGAGACCCAGTACTTC
few	TRBV27	NA	TRBJ1-5	14	CASSFFGSNQPQHF	TGTGCCAGCAGTTTTTTTGGTTCCAATCAGCCCCAGCATTTT
NA	TRBV7-9	TRBD1	TRBJ1-1	15	CASSLGSRQGTEAFF	TGTGCCAGCAGCTTAGGGTCGAGACAGGGGACTGAAGCTTTCTTT
few	TRBV7-2	NA	TRBJ1-6	15	CASSQQRGANSPLHF	TGTGCCAGCAGCCAACAGCGGGGGGCGAATTCACCCCTCCACTTT
few	TRBV7-9	NA	TRBJ1-3	14	CASSNRNSGNTIYF	TGTGCCAGCAGCAACAGGAACTCTGGAAACACCATATATTTT
NA	TRBV7-3	TRBD2	TRBJ2-1	14	CASSGAGGRNEQFF	TGTGCCAGCAGCGGCGCGGGGGGGCGGAATGAGCAGTTCTTC
NA	TRBV14	NA	TRBJ1-2	13	CASSQVTGYGYTF	TGTGCCAGCAGCCAAGTAACAGGCTATGGCTACACCTTC
NA	TRBV7-2	TRBD1	TRBJ2-1	15	CASSIGQGEYNEQFF	TGTGCCAGTAGTATCGGACAGGGGGAGTACAATGAGCAGTTCTTC
many	TRBV27	NA	TRBJ1-1	15	CASSRGGTKGTEAFF	TGTGCCAGCAGTCGGGGCGGGACAAAGGGGACTGAAGCTTTCTTT
once	TRBV3-1	TRBD1	TRBJ1-6	14	CASSPDRLVSPLHF	TGTGCCAGCAGCCCGGACAGGCTAGTATCACCCCTCCACTTT
NA	TRBV30	NA	TRBJ1-1	14	CAWSVGVLNTEAFF	TGTGCCTGGAGTGTCGGAGTTTTGAACACTGAAGCTTTCTTT
NA	TRBV7-9	TRBD1	TRBJ1-2	11	CASTRQGGYTF	TGTGCCAGCACCAGACAGGGGGGCTACACCTTC
NA	TRBV7-3	TRBD2	TRBJ2-1	16	CASSKGLAAYSDEQFF	TGTGCCAGCAGCAAGGGACTAGCGGCGTATTCGGATGAGCAGTTCTTC
NA	TRBV5-1	NA	TRBJ1-1	13	CASSLDMNTEAFF	TGCGCCAGCAGCTTGGATATGAACACTGAAGCTTTCTTT
few	TRBV6-4	TRBD2	TRBJ2-3	16	CASSETSGGTPDTQYF	TGTGCCAGCAGCGAGACTAGCGGGGGCACGCCAGATACGCAGTATTTT